The entry below gives a single T cell receptor beta chain sequence along with its context. The CDR3 spans 16 residues. V lost 7 bases and J lost 7; bases outside the gene matches: 13. Germline values: CDR1 LNHDA, CDR2 SQIVND (reference sequence). Clones were read by immunoSEQ multiplex PCR, and TCRdb kept only the in-frame ones, dropping some. The top ten clones hold roughly 0.01% of a sample with roughly 710,000 clones, 70% to 90% of them seen once. The data stem from a study of shared T cell receptors in the human thymus. The same sample was also studied in work on human thymus T cells. This second study says: A high degree of thymic repertoire overlap among unrelated individuals was reported in related research.

This sequence joins TRBV19 and TRBJ2-2; TRBD1 aligns across 9 bases. The sequenced sample consisted of thymocytes. The clonotype comes from a girl in the first two years of life with a congenital heart defect. The CDR3 DNA follows: TGTGCCAGTACCGCGCACAGGGGGCCCTCAATCGGGGAGCTGTTTTTT. Translation gives CASTAHRGPSIGELFF.